One sample yielded the 10 T cell receptor beta chains listed below, sequenced in a study of T cell responses to AZD1222 COVID-19 vaccine. Method: immunoSEQ multiplex PCR; TCRdb's copy keeps in-frame clones and lacks some. Of around 110,000 clones detected, roughly 92% appear once; the ten largest clones hold over 1.5%. The starting material was peripheral blood, obtained on day 0 of AZD1222 vaccination. These receptors came from an adult in good health.

The V call is TRBV7-6, the J call TRBJ2-2; the D call may be TRBD1 or TRBD2 (5 bases each). This CDR3 is built from 16 residues. The ends were cut back, 6 bases at V and 0 bases at J, with 14 bases in the middle. Germline assignment: CDR1 SGHVS and CDR2 FNYEAQ. CDR3 coding DNA: TGTGCCAGCAGGTCCTCGGGGACGGCGAACACCGGGGAGCTGTTTTTT. Translation gives CASRSSGTANTGELFF.

This chain connects TRBV11-3 to TRBJ1-1, with 7 positions matching TRBD1. The V gene end was trimmed by 1 base and the J gene end by 5 bases; junction bases not matched to a gene: 7. The germline CDR1 and CDR2 sequences are SGHNT and YENEEA. This CDR3 comprises 15 residues. CDR3 in amino acids: CASSLASGGGTEAFF. The CDR3 bases are TGTGCCAGCAGCTTAGCTTCAGGGGGAGGGACTGAAGCTTTCTTT. The full variable domain, rest sourced from reference TRBV11-3 and TRBJ1-1, is EAGVVQSPRYKIIEKKQPVAFWCNPISGHNTLYWYLQNLGQGPELLIRYENEEAVDDSQLPKDRFSAERLKGVDSTLKIQPAELGDSAVYLCASSLASGGGTEAFFGQGTRLTVV.

The chain carries TRBV10-2 and TRBJ2-7, with D perhaps TRBD1 (7 bases). Germline CDR1 and CDR2: WSHSY and SAAADI. V was cut by 5 bases and J by 2 bases, with 16 bases left in between. CDR3 length: 15 amino acids. The CDR3 spells CASSPRGWGAYEQYV. DNA for the CDR3: TGCGCCAGCAGTCCCAGGGGGTGGGGGGCCTACGAGCAGTACGTC.

V is TRBV14 and J is TRBJ1-3; D is possibly TRBD1 (6 bases). The ends were cut back, 5 bases at V and 4 bases at J, with 9 bases in the middle. Germline V lookup: CDR1 SGHDN, CDR2 FVKESK. This CDR3 has 13 amino acids. The CDR3 DNA is TGTGCCAGCAGCTTCGGACAGGGAAACACCATATATTTT. This codes for CASSFGQGNTIYF. The entire variable domain, with the rest obtained from reference TRBV14 and TRBJ1-3, is as follows: EAGVTQFPSHSVIEKGQTVTLRCDPISGHDNLYWYRRVMGKEIKFLLHFVKESKQDESGMPNNRFLAERTGGTYSTLKVQPAELEDSGVYFCASSFGQGNTIYFGEGSWLTVV.

This chain joins TRBV18 and TRBJ2-5; perhaps D is TRBD1 or TRBD2 (5 bases each). V gave up 3 bases and J gave up 4 bases, with 15 bases separating them. The CDR3 extends over 15 amino acids. From germline, CDR1 is KGHSH and CDR2 LQKENI. CDR3 DNA: TGTGCCAGCTCACCGCCTCCCGGGACCCGAGAGACCCAGTACTTC. Protein product: CASSPPPGTRETQYF.

This chain connects TRBV6-5 to TRBJ1-1; D not resolved. Germline CDR1 MNHEY, CDR2 SVGAGI. V was trimmed by 0 bases and J by 6 bases, leaving 14 bases between them. This CDR3 has 15 amino acids. This CDR3 reads CASSYSSPGLAEAFF. For the CDR3, the DNA is TGTGCCAGCAGTTACTCGAGTCCGGGTTTGGCTGAAGCTTTCTTT.

This chain links TRBV10-3 with TRBJ2-7; D is unclear. The CDR3 runs 12 residues. The V end was cut by 10 bases, the J end by 2 bases, with 12 bases between. Germline loops: CDR1 ENHRY, CDR2 SYGVKD. The CDR3 is CASRTETYEQYF. In nucleotides, the CDR3 is TGTGCCAGCCGAACAGAGACCTACGAGCAGTACTTC.

This rearrangement joins TRBV5-5 to TRBJ1-1, with D uncertain. Per germline, CDR1 SGHKS and CDR2 YYEKEE (reference sequence). Trimming took off 0 bases at V and 6 bases at J, with 9 bases between the two ends. This CDR3 has 13 amino acids. CDR3 loop: CASSLGGIAEAFF. The CDR3 nucleotides read TGTGCCAGCAGCTTGGGGGGAATAGCTGAAGCTTTCTTT.

The gene calls are TRBV12-3 or TRBV12-4 and TRBJ2-5, with D perhaps matching TRBD1 or TRBD2 (5 bases each). Deletions cut 7 bases from V and 3 bases from J, with 12 bases between. The CDR3 length is 13 residues. CDR3 in amino acids: CASTPGPKETQYF. The DNA of the CDR3 is TGTGCCAGCACCCCGGGACCGAAAGAGACCCAGTACTTC.

V is TRBV6-5 and J is TRBJ1-2; TRBD1 might be the D (6 bases). Germline V gene data show CDR1 as MNHEY and CDR2 as SVGAGI. Trimming removed 5 bases at V and 3 bases at J, with 10 bases between. The CDR3 runs to 13 residues. The CDR3 DNA reads TGTGCCAGCAGTCCGGACAGTTACTATGGCTACACCTTC. Amino acid sequence: CASSPDSYYGYTF.